Presented here are 29 T cell receptor beta chains from one specimen sequenced in a study of prognosis after radiotherapy for stage I lung cancer. Amplicons of TCR beta CDR3 were generated from genomic DNA by two-round multiplex PCR. Gene-specific TRBV and TRBJ primers were used in PCR round one. TCRdb itself ran the multiplex PCR reads through MiXCR, one entry per CDR3 protein. Here the sample spans around 30,000 distinct CDR3 sequences, about 33% being singletons. Sequences were derived from PBMCs, sampled before or after stereotactic body radiation therapy (not recorded which). These receptors were obtained from a donor aged 50 or older with non-small cell lung cancer.

This clonotype has at least ten counts. The chain carries TRBV7-9 and TRBJ2-5; tentative D call: TRBD1 (5 bases). CDR1 is SEHNR, CDR2 FQNEAQ, per germline (reference sequence). CDR3 length equals 13 residues. The V end lost 2 bases, the J end lost 1 base, and 5 bases lay between the germline ends. The DNA of the CDR3 is TGTGCCAGCAGCTTACAGGGCCAAGAGACCCAGTACTTC. It is translated as CASSLQGQETQYF.

Concerning this clonotype itself: The junction and the germline gene differ at one end; a read error may be behind it. The rearrangement uses TRBV6-4 and TRBJ1-1; 9 bases match TRBD1. Germline CDR1 MRHNA, CDR2 SNTAGT. The CDR3 runs 16 residues. CDR3 DNA sequence: TGTGCCAGTAGTGATAGGACAGGGGTCGGAAACACTGAAGCTTTCTTT. Residues: CASSDRTGVGNTEAFF.

This clonotype was counted ten times or more. V and J are TRBV6-5 and TRBJ2-1; tentatively, D is TRBD1 (6 bases). Trimming took off 2 bases at V and 5 bases at J, with 13 bases between the two ends. CDR3 length: 15 amino acids. Germline V gene data show CDR1 as MNHEY and CDR2 as SVGAGI. The CDR3 nucleotides read TGTGCCAGCAGTTACGCGGACAGAAAAAACAATGAGCAGTTCTTC. Amino acid sequence: CASSYADRKNNEQFF.

This clonotype was counted many times. The V and J genes are TRBV2 and TRBJ2-6; D unclear. This CDR3 has 14 amino acids. Germline CDR1 reads SNHLY; CDR2 reads FYNNEI. The V end was cut by 7 bases, the J end by 0 bases, with 7 bases between. CDR3 protein: CASMRASGANVLTF. The DNA for the CDR3 is TGTGCCAGCATGCGCGCCTCTGGGGCCAACGTCCTGACTTTC. Variable domain in full (rest from reference TRBV2 and TRBJ2-6): EPEVTQTPSHQVTQMGQEVILRCVPISNHLYFYWYRQILGQKVEFLVSFYNNEISEKSEIFDDQFSVERPDGSNFTLKIRSTKLEDSAMYFCASMRASGANVLTFGAGSRLTVL.

This clonotype was detected many times. The chain links TRBV18 to TRBJ1-2; D gene uncertain. The CDR3 has 14 amino acids. Germline-derived CDR1 and CDR2 are KGHSH and LQKENI. V was clipped by 5 bases and J by 9 bases, with 19 bases between them. The CDR3, as DNA: TGTGCCAGCTCATCTCTAGCGGGTCGGAAGAGCTACACCTTC. Residues: CASSSLAGRKSYTF.

This clonotype was recorded at least ten times. The rearrangement uses TRBV18 and TRBJ1-4; D remains ambiguous. Trimming pared 0 bases from V and 8 bases from J, leaving 13 bases between. The CDR3 runs 15 residues. Germline loops: CDR1 KGHSH, CDR2 LQKENI. The CDR3: CASSPPGSTGEKLFF. CDR3 nucleotide sequence: TGTGCCAGCTCACCACCGGGGTCAACTGGGGAAAAACTGTTTTTT.

Details on this clonotype: This likely reflects a read error, since a far larger clone is one base away. The rearrangement links TRBV6-8 to TRBJ2-7; 7 bases align to TRBD1. CDR3 length: 12 residues. From germline, CDR1 is MNHGY and CDR2 SAAAGT. CDR3 sequence (DNA): TGTGCCAGCAGTAGACAGGGCTACGAGCATTACTTC. Amino acids: CASSRQGYEHYF.

The sample holds many counts of this clonotype. This chain connects TRBV20-1 to TRBJ1-4; D call uncertain. The CDR3 extends over 15 amino acids. Trimming stripped 0 bases from V and 8 bases from J, with 16 bases between. The germline V gene has CDR1 DFQATT and CDR2 SNEGSKA (reference sequence). The chain's CDR3 is CSARDGGNVGEKLFF. In DNA, the CDR3 is TGCAGTGCTAGAGATGGTGGGAATGTAGGGGAAAAACTGTTTTTT.

The V and J genes are TRBV15 and TRBJ2-3; 11 bases map to TRBD2. CDR3 length: 20 amino acids. The V segment lost 1 base and the J segment 6 bases; nucleotides outside the gene matches: 18. Germline V gene data show CDR1 as LNHNV and CDR2 as YYDKDF (reference sequence). This CDR3 is CATSRVKGGVTSGRRDTQYF. The CDR3, as DNA: TGTGCCACCAGCAGAGTTAAGGGGGGCGTTACTAGCGGGAGAAGGGATACGCAGTATTTT. Full variable domain (rest looked up from reference TRBV15 and TRBJ2-3): DAMVIQNPRYQVTQFGKPVTLSCSQTLNHNVMYWYQQKSSQAPKLLFHYYDKDFNNEADTPDNFQSRRPNTSFCFLDIRSPGLGDTAMYLCATSRVKGGVTSGRRDTQYFGPGTRLTVL.

This clonotype was recorded a few times. This sequence joins TRBV5-1 and TRBJ2-5, with 12 nucleotides matching TRBD1. In germline, CDR1 is SGHRS, CDR2 YFSETQ. The CDR3 length is 16 residues. The V segment lost 0 bases and the J segment 4 bases; nucleotides outside the gene matches: 4. Written as DNA, the CDR3 is TGCGCCAGCAGCTTGGAAGGGACAGGGGGCGCAGAGACCCAGTACTTC. This translates into CASSLEGTGGAETQYF. The whole variable domain, filled in from reference TRBV5-1 and TRBJ2-5, reads KAGVTQTPRYLIKTRGQQVTLSCSPISGHRSVSWYQQTPGQGLQFLFEYFSETQRNKGNFPGRFSGRQFSNSRSEMNVSTLELGDSALYLCASSLEGTGGAETQYFGPGTRLLVL.

The chain carries TRBV5-1 and TRBJ2-2, with TRBD2 identical over 8 bases. V was clipped by 2 bases and J by 6 bases; unmatched bases: 12. Germline V lookup: CDR1 SGHRS, CDR2 YFSETQ. The CDR3 is 17 residues long. Here the CDR3 DNA reads TGCGCCAGCAGCTTAATGGAAGCGGGAGCGTTCGCCGGGGAGCTGTTTTTT. It specifies CASSLMEAGAFAGELFF.

This clonotype was picked up many times. The rearrangement uses TRBV6-1 and TRBJ2-7; D possibly corresponds to TRBD2 (5 bases). Trimming took off 3 bases at V and 2 bases at J, with 14 bases between the two ends. CDR3 length: 15 amino acids. Germline CDR1 is MNHNS and CDR2 is SASEGT. In DNA, the CDR3 is TGTGCCAGCAGTGATGGAGGAGTTATTACCTACGAGCAGTACTTC. Translating gives CASSDGGVITYEQYF.

This clonotype came up a few times. Its ends do not fully match the called genes, so a read error is possible. The rearrangement joins TRBV6-9 to TRBJ2-7; perhaps TRBD2 as D (6 bases). Germline V gene lookup returns CDR1 MNHGY and CDR2 SVAAGI. The CDR3 runs to 11 residues. The CDR3 loop is CASSSGSEQYF. The CDR3 DNA follows: TGCGCCAGCAGTTCCGGGAGCGAGCAGTACTTC.

The sample holds many counts of this clonotype. V gene TRBV20-1 combines with J gene TRBJ2-3; D unresolved. The V and J ends lost 2 bases and 0 bases respectively, with 15 bases between them. CDR1 is DFQATT, CDR2 SNEGSKA, per germline (reference sequence). CDR3 length: 16 amino acids. CDR3 residues: CSARPSTGYSTDTQYF. The CDR3 nucleotides are TGCAGTGCTAGACCTAGTACCGGGTATAGCACAGATACGCAGTATTTT.

This clonotype came up many times. This chain joins TRBV20-1 and TRBJ2-7; 9 nucleotides align to TRBD1. V dropped 5 bases and J dropped 4; count of bases not matched to a gene: 9. Germline assignment: CDR1 DFQATT and CDR2 SNEGSKA (reference sequence). The CDR3 has 14 residues. CDR3 DNA: TGCAGTGCTCATACCGGGACAGGGTTTTACGAGCAGTACTTC. Translated, it gives CSAHTGTGFYEQYF.

Within the sample, this clonotype is medium-sized. The chain couples TRBV27 to TRBJ2-7; TRBD1 might be the D (5 bases). V dropped 2 bases and J dropped 4 bases, with 18 bases sitting between them. This CDR3 is 16 amino acids long. CDR1 MNHEY and CDR2 SMNVEV come from the germline V gene (reference sequence). The CDR3 coding sequence is TGTGCCAGCAGTTTAAAGAGTGGCAGGGTTGGTTACGAGCAGTACTTC. As protein: CASSLKSGRVGYEQYF.

This clonotype was seen ten or more times. This chain links TRBV11-2 with TRBJ1-6; TRBD1 might be the D (5 bases). The CDR3 runs 15 residues. With 2 bases removed from V and 7 bases from J, the gap between germline ends came to 12 bases. From germline, CDR1 is SGHAT and CDR2 FQNNGV. CDR3 loop: CASSLIRGGNSPLHF. For the CDR3, the DNA is TGTGCCAGCAGCTTAATAAGGGGAGGGAATTCACCCCTCCACTTT.

Worth noting for this clonotype: A read error likely explains this, since a far larger clone differs by one base. The chain links TRBV10-3 to TRBJ2-5, with 8 bases identical to TRBD1. Germline V gene data show CDR1 as ENHRY and CDR2 as SYGVKD. This CDR3 has 14 amino acids. The CDR3 loop reads CANSDTGGAETQYF. The CDR3 bases are TGTGCCAACAGTGACACAGGGGGAGCAGAGACCCAGTACTTC.

This clonotype has ten or more counts. J is TRBJ2-1 and V is TRBV3-1; D gene ambiguous. Germline V gene data show CDR1 as LGHDT and CDR2 as YNNKEL (reference sequence). This CDR3 contains 18 residues. Trimming removed 1 base from V and 7 bases from J, with 23 bases in between. CDR3 in amino acids: CASSQARLFPQIRNEQFF. The CDR3 nucleotides read TGTGCCAGCAGCCAAGCTCGGTTATTCCCCCAGATACGGAATGAGCAGTTCTTC.

Many counts were recorded for this clonotype. The V and J genes are TRBV12-3 or TRBV12-4 and TRBJ2-7; no reliable D call. V was cut by 4 bases and J by 5 bases, with 18 bases left in between. The CDR3 consists of 15 residues. CDR3 sequence (DNA): TGTGCCAGCAGTTCTTACCCAGGACCCGCCAACGAGCAGTACTTC. Translating gives CASSSYPGPANEQYF.

This clonotype was recorded at least ten times. The chain joins TRBV4-1 to TRBJ1-3; 7 nucleotides line up with TRBD1. V lost 3 bases and J lost 1; bases outside the gene matches: 6. CDR1 MGHRA and CDR2 YSYEKL come from the germline V gene. The CDR3 loop spans 16 amino acids. CDR3 in amino acids: CASSHSRTGSGNTIYF. The CDR3 DNA sequence: TGCGCCAGCAGCCATTCCCGGACAGGATCTGGAAACACCATATATTTT.

In this sample, this clonotype turned up many times. This sequence joins TRBV28 and TRBJ1-5; 8 nucleotides align to TRBD1. Germline CDR1 reads MDHEN; CDR2 reads SYDVKM. The ends lost 5 bases at V and 7 bases at J; junction bases unmatched: 10. The CDR3 runs 15 residues. The CDR3 DNA follows: TGTGCCAGCAGTCCCCTAGGACAGGGCTGGCAGCCCCAGCATTTT. This translates into CASSPLGQGWQPQHF.

This clonotype was detected only once. Given a much more abundant clone one base away, this may be a read error. The V call is TRBV7-8, the J call TRBJ1-1, with no clear D. The CDR3 has 13 residues. Germline assignment: CDR1 SGHVS and CDR2 FQNEAQ. The CDR3 coding sequence is TGTGCCAGCAGCCGCCCGCTTTGGACTGAAGATTTCTTT. Translated, it gives CASSRPLWTEDFF.

This clonotype has a handful of counts. The chain uses TRBV10-3 and TRBJ1-5; D gene uncertain. This CDR3 region has 15 residues. The V gene lost 0 bases and the J gene lost 3 bases, with 9 bases spanning the gap. Germline-derived CDR1 and CDR2 are ENHRY and SYGVKD. This CDR3 reads CAISESAVLNQPQHF. The CDR3 coding sequence is TGTGCCATCAGTGAGTCGGCAGTGCTCAATCAGCCCCAGCATTTT.

This clonotype was counted at least ten times. The chain links TRBV5-1 to TRBJ1-1; D not resolved. The CDR3 runs to 14 residues. V dropped 2 bases and J dropped 3 bases, with 11 bases sitting between them. Germline CDR1 and CDR2: SGHRS and YFSETQ. The CDR3 DNA follows: TGCGCCAGCAGCTTTGGGGAAAGGGACACTGAAGCTTTCTTT. Amino acids: CASSFGERDTEAFF.

This clonotype was recorded at least ten times. This chain joins TRBV5-6 and TRBJ2-7; D is unclear. The V end was cut by 5 bases, the J end by 1 base, with 19 bases between. The CDR3 is 16 amino acids. CDR1 and CDR2 from the germline V gene are SGHDT and YYEEEE. The CDR3 region is CASRRISGGASYEQYF. In DNA form, the CDR3 reads TGTGCCAGCAGGCGCATCTCGGGTGGCGCATCCTACGAGCAGTACTTC.

This clonotype has a count of ten or more. The chain recombines TRBV7-3 with TRBJ1-4, with a possible D match to TRBD1 (6 bases). There are 20 residues in the CDR3. V was shortened by 4 bases and J by 0 bases, with 24 bases between the two germline ends. The V gene's germline CDR1 is SGHTA and CDR2 FQGTGA. This chain's CDR3 is CASSYPHSPNKGATNEKLFF. DNA for the CDR3: TGTGCCAGCAGCTATCCCCACTCTCCAAACAAGGGGGCAACTAATGAAAAACTGTTTTTT.

The chain uses TRBV6-2 or TRBV6-3 and TRBJ2-3; TRBD2 agrees at 8 bases. The ends lost 5 bases at V and 2 bases at J; junction bases unmatched: 9. The V gene's germline CDR1 is MNHEY and CDR2 SVGEGT. The CDR3 runs to 16 residues. CDR3 in DNA: TGTGCCAGCAGTGAAGGGGCGGGAGGCCCCACAGATACGCAGTATTTT. Protein product: CASSEGAGGPTDTQYF.

This clonotype was seen ten or more times. The chain uses TRBV24-1 and TRBJ2-7, with 9 bases aligning to TRBD2. V trimming: 3 bases; J trimming: 6 bases; junction bases outside the gene matches: 2. CDR3 length: 13 residues. The germline CDR1 and CDR2 sequences are KGHDR and SFDVKD. CDR3 in DNA: TGTGCCACCAGTGATCCGGGACTAGCCGAGCAGTACTTC. This sequence encodes CATSDPGLAEQYF.